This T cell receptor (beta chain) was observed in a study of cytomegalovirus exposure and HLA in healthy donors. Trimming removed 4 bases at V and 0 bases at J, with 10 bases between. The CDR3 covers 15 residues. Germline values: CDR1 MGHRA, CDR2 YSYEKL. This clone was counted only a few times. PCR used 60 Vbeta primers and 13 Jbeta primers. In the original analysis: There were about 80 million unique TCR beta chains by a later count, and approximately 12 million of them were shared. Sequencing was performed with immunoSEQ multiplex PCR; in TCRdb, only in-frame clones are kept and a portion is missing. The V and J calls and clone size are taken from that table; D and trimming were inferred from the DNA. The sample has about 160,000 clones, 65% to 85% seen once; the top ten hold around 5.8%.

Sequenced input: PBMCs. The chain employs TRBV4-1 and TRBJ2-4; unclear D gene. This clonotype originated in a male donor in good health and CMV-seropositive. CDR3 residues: CASSLGRSAKNIQYF. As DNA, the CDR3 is TGCGCCAGCAGCCTAGGCAGGTCAGCCAAAAACATTCAGTACTTC.